Following are 32 T cell receptor beta chains from one sample sequenced in a study of cytomegalovirus exposure and HLA in healthy donors. Primers: 60 Vbeta forward and 13 Jbeta reverse. TCRdb's copy holds only in-frame clones and misses some; the assay was immunoSEQ multiplex PCR. The sample lists 95,000 to 100,000 clones, 85% occurring once. Sequencing was carried out using PBMCs. These receptors all stem from a man in his thirties or forties in good health and CMV-seronegative.

The chain joins TRBV27 to TRBJ1-4, with TRBD1 matching over 8 bases. Germline V gene sequence: CDR1 MNHEY, CDR2 SMNVEV (reference sequence). The trim removed 5 bases at V and 6 bases at J, leaving 8 bases unmatched. There are 15 residues in the CDR3. CDR3 in amino acids: CASSLQGADHEKLFF. The CDR3 bases are TGTGCCAGCAGTCTTCAGGGGGCGGATCATGAAAAACTGTTTTTT.

The chain combines TRBV7-3 with TRBJ2-2, with D unresolved. CDR1 and CDR2 (germline): SGHTA, FQGTGA. The CDR3 contains 14 residues. V lost 1 base and J 6 bases, leaving 9 bases between the germline ends. The CDR3 loop reads CASSLIARPGELFF. Here the CDR3 DNA reads TGTGCCAGCAGCTTAATAGCTCGGCCCGGGGAGCTGTTTTTT.

The chain combines TRBV4-1 with TRBJ1-5; D unresolved. Looked up from germline, CDR1 is MGHRA and CDR2 is YSYEKL. The V end lost 0 bases, the J end lost 9 bases, and 15 bases lay between the germline ends. The CDR3 consists of 15 residues. The CDR3 bases are TGCGCCAGCAGCCAAGACTCGCGGGCTATAGGGCCCCAGCATTTT. Its protein is CASSQDSRAIGPQHF.

This clone has only a few counts. This rearrangement joins TRBV6-5 to TRBJ1-1, with D maybe TRBD1 (5 bases). The V and J ends lost 4 bases and 6 bases respectively, with 15 bases between them. Germline CDR1 and CDR2: MNHEY and SVGAGI. The CDR3 covers 14 residues. The CDR3 region has the DNA TGTGCCAGCAGTTCGGCGGGGCAAAGGGCTGAAGCTTTCTTT. Residues: CASSSAGQRAEAFF.

J is TRBJ2-7 and V is TRBV18, with 10 bases identical to TRBD2. The CDR3 spans 17 residues. After removal of 3 bases from V and 0 bases from J, the junction contained 8 bases not matched to a gene. CDR1 is KGHSH, CDR2 LQKENI, per germline. CDR3 amino acids: CASSPFGAGGPSYEQYF. CDR3 in DNA: TGTGCCAGCTCACCGTTCGGAGCGGGAGGGCCCTCCTACGAGCAGTACTTC.

This clone was seen just once. This CDR3 is CASSVEQSRGTEAFF. The DNA of the CDR3 is TGTGCCAGCAGCGTGGAACAGTCACGGGGCACTGAAGCTTTCTTT. V usage is TRBV9 and J usage is TRBJ1-1, with unresolved D. V lost 2 bases and J lost 4, with 15 bases in between. From germline, CDR1 is SGDLS and CDR2 YYNGEE. The CDR3 sequence is 15 residues long.

This clone was observed a handful of times. J is TRBJ1-2 and V is TRBV27; perhaps TRBD1 as D (5 bases). V lost 8 bases to trimming and J lost 4 bases, with 17 bases between them. The CDR3 consists of 14 residues. The germline V gene has CDR1 MNHEY and CDR2 SMNVEV (reference sequence). CDR3 in amino acids: CASRPGGGSYGYTF. The CDR3 DNA follows: TGTGCCAGCCGTCCGGGGGGAGGAAGCTATGGCTACACCTTC.

The rearrangement joins TRBV5-6 to TRBJ1-4, with a weak D call TRBD1 (6 bases). Germline CDR1 SGHDT, CDR2 YYEEEE. The V and J ends lost 4 bases and 8 bases respectively, with 15 bases between them. The CDR3 has 14 residues. The CDR3 DNA is TGTGCCAGCAGCCCTCAGGGGAGAAGGGAAAAACTGTTTTTT. Translated, it gives CASSPQGRREKLFF.

The rearrangement links TRBV7-3 to TRBJ1-1, with 8 bases that match TRBD1. Germline CDR1 reads SGHTA; CDR2 reads FQGTGA. This CDR3 contains 14 residues. Germline trimming cut 6 bases from V and 0 bases from J; bases unmatched to any gene: 3. The DNA for the CDR3 is TGTGCCAGCAGTCCGGGACAGGTGAACACTGAAGCTTTCTTT. Its translation is CASSPGQVNTEAFF.

This chain connects TRBV28 to TRBJ2-2; 8 positions match TRBD1. V shed 10 bases and J 0 bases; nucleotides not matched to a gene: 4. From germline, CDR1 is MDHEN and CDR2 SYDVKM. This CDR3 has 14 amino acids. The CDR3 protein is CATRQGPNTGELFF. DNA for the CDR3: TGTGCCACAAGACAGGGGCCGAACACCGGGGAGCTGTTTTTT.

With regard to this clone: One junction end disagrees with the germline gene, perhaps due to a read error. The chain employs TRBV7-2 and TRBJ2-3; 8 positions agree with TRBD2. The CDR3 runs to 13 residues. CDR1 is SGHTA and CDR2 is FQGNSA in the germline V gene. DNA of the CDR3: TGTGCCAGCAGCTTAGGAGGGACTAGGGCGTTCCATTTT. Translated, it gives CASSLGGTRAFHF.

This clone was counted between two and nine times. The chain couples TRBV7-8 to TRBJ2-1; unclear D gene. CDR1 is SGHVS and CDR2 is FQNEAQ in the germline V gene. CDR3 size: 13 residues. Trimming took off 1 base at V and 8 bases at J, with 9 bases between the two ends. Here the CDR3 reads CASSLVLAHEQFF. As DNA, the CDR3 is TGTGCCAGCAGCTTAGTCTTAGCCCATGAGCAGTTCTTC.

The rearrangement links TRBV30 to TRBJ1-5; 7 bases map to TRBD1. Per the germline V gene, CDR1 is GTSNPN and CDR2 is SVGIG (reference sequence). The CDR3 sequence is 13 residues long. The V segment lost 4 bases and the J segment 2 bases; nucleotides outside the gene matches: 2. The CDR3 sequence: CAWTTGGNQPQHF. As DNA, the CDR3 is TGTGCCTGGACCACAGGGGGCAATCAGCCCCAGCATTTT.

The V and J genes are TRBV19 and TRBJ2-7, with a possible D match to TRBD1 (6 bases). V was shortened by 5 bases and J by 2 bases, with 13 bases between the two germline ends. The germline CDR1 and CDR2 sequences are LNHDA and SQIVND (reference sequence). The CDR3 sequence is 14 residues long. CDR3 DNA sequence: TGTGCCAGTAGTGCACCGGGACATACCTACGAGCAGTACTTC. Translated, it gives CASSAPGHTYEQYF.

This sequence joins TRBV28 and TRBJ1-4; 9 nucleotides agree with TRBD1. Germline-derived CDR1 and CDR2 are MDHEN and SYDVKM. The trim removed 2 bases at V and 8 bases at J, leaving 6 bases unmatched. The CDR3 length is 15 residues. The CDR3 DNA is TGTGCCAGCAGTTTAATGGGACAGGGAAGGGAAAAACTGTTTTTT. Translation gives CASSLMGQGREKLFF.

This clone was seen a single time. V and J are TRBV5-1 and TRBJ2-4, with 9 bases that match TRBD1. There are 14 residues in the CDR3. Looked up from germline, CDR1 is SGHRS and CDR2 is YFSETQ. With 4 bases clipped from V and 4 bases from J, the junction kept 3 bases outside the gene matches. The CDR3 reads CASSPGTGKNIQYF. DNA for the CDR3: TGCGCCAGCAGCCCTGGGACAGGGAAAAACATTCAGTACTTC.

The V call is TRBV5-6, the J call TRBJ1-2; TRBD1 matches at 9 bases. The CDR3 contains 14 residues. The ends lost 6 bases at V and 3 bases at J; junction bases unmatched: 6. Germline V gene sequence: CDR1 SGHDT, CDR2 YYEEEE. CDR3 nucleotide sequence: TGTGCCAGCAACCACAGGGGGCCTTACTATGGCTACACCTTC. It codes for CASNHRGPYYGYTF.

The chain combines TRBV29-1 with TRBJ2-2; D perhaps matches TRBD1 (6 bases). Trimming took 7 bases from V and 1 from J, leaving 7 bases between them. Germline CDR1 and CDR2: SQVTM and ANQGSEA. This CDR3 has 12 residues. CDR3 bases: TGCAGCGCCAGGGGGAACACCGGGGAGCTGTTTTTT. As protein: CSARGNTGELFF.

The genes are TRBV25-1 and TRBJ2-5; 9 nucleotides match TRBD2. The CDR3 totals 13 residues. The V gene's germline CDR1 is MGHDK and CDR2 SYGVNS. Unmatched junction bases numbered 5, after V lost 5 bases and J lost 7 bases. CDR3 in DNA: TGTGCCAGCAGTAGCGCGGGGGGGGCGACCCAGTACTTC. Its protein is CASSSAGGATQYF.

This clone was picked up a small number of times. The J gene is TRBJ2-7, the V gene TRBV27; TRBD2 matches 7 bases. V gave up 0 bases and J gave up 2 bases; unmatched junction bases: 4. The length of the CDR3 is 15 residues. Germline V CDR1 and CDR2: MNHEY, SMNVEV (reference sequence). The chain's CDR3 is CASSLSAGEAYEQYF. In DNA, the CDR3 is TGTGCCAGCAGTTTATCGGCGGGAGAAGCCTACGAGCAGTACTTC.

The genes are TRBV6-1 and TRBJ2-1; 12 nucleotides line up with TRBD2. Germline lookup yields CDR1 MNHNS and CDR2 SASEGT. After removal of 1 base from V and 6 bases from J, the junction contained 1 base not matched to a gene. This CDR3 comprises 15 residues. CDR3: CASSEELAGGNEQFF. In nucleotides, the CDR3 is TGTGCCAGCAGTGAAGAACTAGCGGGGGGCAATGAGCAGTTCTTC.

The rearrangement links TRBV25-1 to TRBJ1-2, with 8 bases aligning to TRBD1. The CDR3 is made up of 13 amino acids. V shed 6 bases and J 8 bases; nucleotides not matched to a gene: 8. Germline loops: CDR1 MGHDK, CDR2 SYGVNS. CDR3 region: CASSRGLGRGYTF. The CDR3, as DNA: TGTGCCAGCAGCAGGGGGCTCGGGCGGGGCTACACCTTC.

The chain joins TRBV14 to TRBJ2-1; D is possibly TRBD2 (6 bases). Trimming took 4 bases from V and 6 from J, leaving 16 bases between them. The CDR3 is 15 amino acids. Germline V gene sequence: CDR1 SGHDN, CDR2 FVKESK. The CDR3 is CASSPRVREINEQFF. In DNA, the CDR3 is TGTGCCAGCAGCCCGAGGGTACGGGAGATCAATGAGCAGTTCTTC.

This chain links TRBV7-8 with TRBJ1-5; D is unresolved. The CDR3 loop spans 16 amino acids. Between the trimmed V and J ends, which lost 2 bases and 6 bases, there was a span of 17 bases. The germline CDR1 and CDR2 sequences are SGHVS and FQNEAQ. Here the CDR3 DNA reads TGTGCCAGCAGCTTAAGGAGAGATGGTTTGGGTCAGCCCCAGCATTTT. It yields the protein CASSLRRDGLGQPQHF.

V and J are TRBV5-1 and TRBJ2-1, with 9 bases matching TRBD2. The CDR3 runs 15 residues. J lost 5 bases, V lost 0 bases, and 3 bases had no gene match. Germline values: CDR1 SGHRS, CDR2 YFSETQ. Here the CDR3 reads CASSLVTSGNNEQFF. The CDR3 coding sequence is TGCGCCAGCAGCTTGGTGACTAGCGGCAACAATGAGCAGTTCTTC.

The DNA of the CDR3 is TGCGCCAGCAGCTTGGGACGCTCCGGACAGGGTCGGACTGAAGCTTTCTTT. Translation gives CASSLGRSGQGRTEAFF. The chain couples TRBV5-1 to TRBJ1-1; TRBD1 aligns across 8 bases. The V gene's germline CDR1 is SGHRS and CDR2 YFSETQ. The CDR3 is made up of 17 amino acids. The ends lost 0 bases at V and 5 bases at J; junction bases unmatched: 12.

This chain joins TRBV7-7 and TRBJ2-2; D gene uncertain. The CDR3 is made up of 14 amino acids. Trimming stripped 5 bases from V and 6 bases from J, with 13 bases between. Germline values: CDR1 SSHAT, CDR2 FNYEAQ (reference sequence). This CDR3 reads CASSPGSMAGELFF. CDR3 nucleotide sequence: TGTGCCAGCAGCCCCGGGTCCATGGCCGGGGAGCTGTTTTTT.

The V and J genes are TRBV6-1 and TRBJ1-5; D is perhaps TRBD1 (6 bases). The germline CDR1 and CDR2 sequences are MNHNS and SASEGT. The CDR3 is 19 amino acids. V lost 1 base, J lost 2 bases, and 21 bases lay in between. The CDR3 DNA reads TGTGCCAGCAGTGAAGAGAGGGGAGGGGGTCTCGGAGGCAATCAGCCCCAGCATTTT. Translation: CASSEERGGGLGGNQPQHF.

The J gene is TRBJ2-3, the V gene TRBV27, with 16 bases lining up with TRBD2. The CDR3 is 17 residues long. Germline CDR1 is MNHEY and CDR2 is SMNVEV (reference sequence). V trimming: 3 bases; J trimming: 2 bases; junction bases outside the gene matches: 2. The CDR3 DNA sequence: TGTGCCAGCAGTTTGGGACTAGCGGGAGGGTTCACAGATACGCAGTATTTT. This sequence encodes CASSLGLAGGFTDTQYF.

J is TRBJ1-6 and V is TRBV30; TRBD1 matches 7 bases. J was trimmed by 12 bases and V by 0 bases; bases with no gene match: 8. Germline V lookup: CDR1 GTSNPN, CDR2 SVGIG (reference sequence). The CDR3 consists of 14 residues. The CDR3 spells CAWSVRQGGGPLHF. CDR3 nucleotides: TGTGCCTGGAGTGTACGACAGGGAGGCGGACCCCTCCACTTT.

The chain uses TRBV1 and TRBJ2-1; no DNA check was done on the table's D call, TRBD2. TRBV1 is a pseudogene segment. This CDR3 comprises 17 residues. DNA for the CDR3: TGCACCAGCAGCCAACGAGTTAGGACTAGTCCAGGCAATGAGCAGTTCTTC. The encoded protein is CTSSQRVRTSPGNEQFF.

The rearrangement joins TRBV5-6 to TRBJ2-7; TRBD2 aligns across 15 bases. Germline-derived CDR1 and CDR2 are SGHDT and YYEEEE. The CDR3 sequence is 17 residues long. V lost 4 bases to trimming and J lost 0 bases; unmatched junction nucleotides: 5. CDR3 in DNA: TGTGCCAGCAGCCCCGGGACTAGCGGGGGGAGCTCCTACGAGCAGTACTTC. This translates into CASSPGTSGGSSYEQYF. The variable domain in full, with the rest retrieved from reference TRBV5-6 and TRBJ2-7, is DAGVTQSPTHLIKTRGQQVTLRCSPKSGHDTVSWYQQALGQGPQFIFQYYEEEERQRGNFPDRFSGHQFPNYSSELNVNALLLGDSALYLCASSPGTSGGSSYEQYFGPGTRLTVT.